The T cell receptor (beta chain) under discussion was sequenced for a study of PD-L1 blockade in urothelial cancer. Repertoires were generated with immunoSEQ multiplex PCR, while TCRdb's copy carries only in-frame clones and drops some. The sample has fewer than 40,000 clones, about 93% seen once. V dropped 6 bases and J dropped 6; count of bases not matched to a gene: 6. CDR1 is LNHDA and CDR2 is SQIVND in the germline V gene (reference sequence). The CDR3 spans 13 residues. The source is a man aged 65 to 85 with urothelial cancer. The rearrangement uses TRBV19 and TRBJ2-5, with 8 bases identical to TRBD1. The specimen comprised PBMCs, sampled around atezolizumab (anti-PD-L1) treatment. The CDR3 DNA sequence: TGTGCCAGTAGGGACAGGGTCTTAAAGACCCAGTACTTC. This sequence encodes CASRDRVLKTQYF.